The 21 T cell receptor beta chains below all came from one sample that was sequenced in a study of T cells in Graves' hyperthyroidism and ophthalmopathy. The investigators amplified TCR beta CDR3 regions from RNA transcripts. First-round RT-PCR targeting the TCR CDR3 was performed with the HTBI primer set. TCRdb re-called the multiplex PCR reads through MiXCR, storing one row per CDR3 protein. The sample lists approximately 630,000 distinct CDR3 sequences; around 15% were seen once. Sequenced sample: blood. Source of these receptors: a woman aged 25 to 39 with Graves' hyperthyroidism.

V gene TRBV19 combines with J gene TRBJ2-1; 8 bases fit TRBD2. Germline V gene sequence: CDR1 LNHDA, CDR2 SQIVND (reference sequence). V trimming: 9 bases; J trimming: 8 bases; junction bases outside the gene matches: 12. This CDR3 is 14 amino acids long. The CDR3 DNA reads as TGTGCCAGCATGGAGCGGGAGAGATCCCATGAGCAGTTCTTC. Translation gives CASMERERSHEQFF.

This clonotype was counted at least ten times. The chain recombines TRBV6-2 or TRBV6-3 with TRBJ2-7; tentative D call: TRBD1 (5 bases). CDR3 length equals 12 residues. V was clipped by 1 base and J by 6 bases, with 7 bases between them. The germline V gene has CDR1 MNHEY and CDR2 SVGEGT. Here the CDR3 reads CASSYFRGEQYF. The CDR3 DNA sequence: TGTGCCAGCAGTTACTTTAGGGGCGAGCAGTACTTC.

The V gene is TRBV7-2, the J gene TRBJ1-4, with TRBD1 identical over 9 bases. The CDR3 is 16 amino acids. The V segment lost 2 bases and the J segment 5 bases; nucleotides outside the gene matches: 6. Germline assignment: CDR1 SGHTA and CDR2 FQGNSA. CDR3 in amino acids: CASSLRTGAINEKLFF. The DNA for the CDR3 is TGTGCCAGCAGCTTAAGGACAGGGGCGATAAATGAAAAACTGTTTTTT. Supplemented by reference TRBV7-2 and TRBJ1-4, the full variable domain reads GAGVSQSPSNKVTEKGKDVELRCDPISGHTALYWYRQSLGQGLEFLIYFQGNSAPDKSGLPSDRFSAERTGGSVSTLTIQRTQQEDSAVYLCASSLRTGAINEKLFFGSGTQLSVL.

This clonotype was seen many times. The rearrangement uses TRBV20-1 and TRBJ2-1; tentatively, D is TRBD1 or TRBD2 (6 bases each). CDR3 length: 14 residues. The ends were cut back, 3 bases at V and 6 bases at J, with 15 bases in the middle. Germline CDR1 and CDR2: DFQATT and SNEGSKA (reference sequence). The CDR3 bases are TGCAGTGCTAGTAACGGGGGCGCTATCAATGAGCAGTTCTTC. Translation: CSASNGGAINEQFF.

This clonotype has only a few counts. This chain's CDR3 is CATSRARGAGELFF. CDR3 nucleotides: TGTGCCACCAGCAGGGCCCGAGGGGCCGGGGAGCTGTTTTTT. V is TRBV15 and J is TRBJ2-2; either TRBD1 or TRBD2 may fit D (5 bases each). CDR3 length: 14 amino acids. Trimming removed 3 bases from V and 6 bases from J, with 11 bases in between. Germline V lookup: CDR1 LNHNV, CDR2 YYDKDF (reference sequence).

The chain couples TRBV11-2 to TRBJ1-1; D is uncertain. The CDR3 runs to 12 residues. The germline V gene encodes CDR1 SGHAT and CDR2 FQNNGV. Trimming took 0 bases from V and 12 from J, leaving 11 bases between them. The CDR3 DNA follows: TGTGCCAGCAGCTTAGAAGTGGGAGGATCTTTCTTT. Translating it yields CASSLEVGGSFF.

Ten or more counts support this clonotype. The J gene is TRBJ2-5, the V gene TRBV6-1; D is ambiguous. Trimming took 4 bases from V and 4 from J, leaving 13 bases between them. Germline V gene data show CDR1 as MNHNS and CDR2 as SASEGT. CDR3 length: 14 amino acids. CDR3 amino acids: CASSGQRAGETQYF. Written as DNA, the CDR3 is TGTGCCAGCAGTGGACAAAGGGCAGGAGAGACCCAGTACTTC.

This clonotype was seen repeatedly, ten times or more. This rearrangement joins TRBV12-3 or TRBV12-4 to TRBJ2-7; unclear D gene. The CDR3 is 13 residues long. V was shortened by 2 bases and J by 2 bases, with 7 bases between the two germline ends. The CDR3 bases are TGTGCCAGCAGTTTATCCCGGACCTACGAGCAGTACTTC. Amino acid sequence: CASSLSRTYEQYF.

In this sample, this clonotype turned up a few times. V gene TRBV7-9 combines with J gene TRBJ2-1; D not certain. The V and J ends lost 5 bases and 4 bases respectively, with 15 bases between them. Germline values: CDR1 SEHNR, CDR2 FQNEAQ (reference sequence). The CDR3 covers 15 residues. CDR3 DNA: TGTGCCAGCAGCATCGGGCAGCTCGTATACAATGAGCAGTTCTTC. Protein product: CASSIGQLVYNEQFF.

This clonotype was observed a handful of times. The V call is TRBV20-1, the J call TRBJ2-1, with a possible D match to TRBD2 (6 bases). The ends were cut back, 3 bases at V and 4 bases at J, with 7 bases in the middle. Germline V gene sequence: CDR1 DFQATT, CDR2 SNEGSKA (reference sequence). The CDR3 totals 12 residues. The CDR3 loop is CSASSGYNEQFF. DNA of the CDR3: TGCAGTGCTAGTAGCGGTTACAATGAGCAGTTCTTC.

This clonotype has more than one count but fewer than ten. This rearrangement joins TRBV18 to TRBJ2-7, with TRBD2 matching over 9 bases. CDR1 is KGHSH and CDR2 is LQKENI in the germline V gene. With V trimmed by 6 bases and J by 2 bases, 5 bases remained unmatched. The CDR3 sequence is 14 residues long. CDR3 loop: CASSMSSGTYEQYF. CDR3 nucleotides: TGTGCCAGCTCCATGTCTAGCGGGACCTACGAGCAGTACTTC.

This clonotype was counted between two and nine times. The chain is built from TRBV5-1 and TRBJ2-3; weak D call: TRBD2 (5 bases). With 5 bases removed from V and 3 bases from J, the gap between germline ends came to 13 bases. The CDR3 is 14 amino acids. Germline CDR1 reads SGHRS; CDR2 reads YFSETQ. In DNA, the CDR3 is TGCGCCAGCAGTACGGGGTTCGTAACAGATACGCAGTATTTT. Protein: CASSTGFVTDTQYF.

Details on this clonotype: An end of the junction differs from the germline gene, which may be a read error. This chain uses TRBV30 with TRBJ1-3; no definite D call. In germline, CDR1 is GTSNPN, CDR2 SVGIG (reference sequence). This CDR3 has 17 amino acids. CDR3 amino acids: CASARLVDLGSVNTIYF. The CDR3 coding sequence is TGTGCCAGCGCACGCTTAGTTGACCTGGGGTCTGTAAACACCATATATTTT.

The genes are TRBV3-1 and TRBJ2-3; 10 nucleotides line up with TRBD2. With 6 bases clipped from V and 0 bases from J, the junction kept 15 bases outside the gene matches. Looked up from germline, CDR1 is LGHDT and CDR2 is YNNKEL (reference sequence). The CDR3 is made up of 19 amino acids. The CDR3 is CASRPSGSRLVSSTDTQYF. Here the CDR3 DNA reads TGTGCCAGCAGACCTAGCGGGAGTCGGTTGGTTTCAAGCACAGATACGCAGTATTTT.

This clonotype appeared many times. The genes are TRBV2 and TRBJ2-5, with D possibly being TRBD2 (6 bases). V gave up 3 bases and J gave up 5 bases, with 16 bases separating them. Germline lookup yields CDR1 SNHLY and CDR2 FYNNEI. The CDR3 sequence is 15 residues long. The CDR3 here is CASSEVETSRETQYF. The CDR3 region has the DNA TGTGCCAGCAGTGAGGTGGAGACTAGTCGGGAGACCCAGTACTTC.

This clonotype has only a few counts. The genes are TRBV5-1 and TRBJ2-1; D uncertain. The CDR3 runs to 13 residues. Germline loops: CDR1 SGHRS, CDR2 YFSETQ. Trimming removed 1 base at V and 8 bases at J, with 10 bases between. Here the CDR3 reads CASSLSGWDEQFF. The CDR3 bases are TGCGCCAGCAGCTTGTCGGGCTGGGATGAGCAGTTCTTC. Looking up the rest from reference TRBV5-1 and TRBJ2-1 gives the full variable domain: KAGVTQTPRYLIKTRGQQVTLSCSPISGHRSVSWYQQTPGQGLQFLFEYFSETQRNKGNFPGRFSGRQFSNSRSEMNVSTLELGDSALYLCASSLSGWDEQFFGPGTRLTVL.

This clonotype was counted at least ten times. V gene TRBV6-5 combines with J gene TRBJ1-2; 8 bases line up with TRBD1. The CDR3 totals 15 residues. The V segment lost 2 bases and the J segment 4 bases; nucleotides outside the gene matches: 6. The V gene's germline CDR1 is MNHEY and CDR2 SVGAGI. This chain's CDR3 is CASSYTQGASYGYTF. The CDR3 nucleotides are TGTGCCAGCAGTTACACGCAGGGGGCGAGCTATGGCTACACCTTC.

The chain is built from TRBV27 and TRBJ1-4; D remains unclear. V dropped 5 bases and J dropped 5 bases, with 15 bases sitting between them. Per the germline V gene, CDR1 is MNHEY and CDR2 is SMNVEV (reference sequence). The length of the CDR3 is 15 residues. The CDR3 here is CASSPGSGINEKLFF. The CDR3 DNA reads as TGTGCCAGCAGTCCGGGAAGTGGAATCAATGAAAAACTGTTTTTT.

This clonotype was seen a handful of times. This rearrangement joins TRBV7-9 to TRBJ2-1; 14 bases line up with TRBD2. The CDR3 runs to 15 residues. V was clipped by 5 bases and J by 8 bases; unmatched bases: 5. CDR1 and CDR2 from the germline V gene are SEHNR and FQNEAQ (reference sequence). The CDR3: CASSEGTSGSDEQFF. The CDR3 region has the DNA TGTGCCAGCAGCGAAGGGACTAGCGGGAGCGATGAGCAGTTCTTC.

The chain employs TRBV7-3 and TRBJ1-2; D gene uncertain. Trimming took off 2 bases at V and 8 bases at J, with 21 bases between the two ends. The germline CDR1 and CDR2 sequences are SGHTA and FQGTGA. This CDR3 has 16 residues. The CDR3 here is CASSLEGSLKGDGYTF. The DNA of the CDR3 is TGTGCCAGCAGCTTAGAAGGAAGTCTTAAGGGTGACGGCTACACCTTC.

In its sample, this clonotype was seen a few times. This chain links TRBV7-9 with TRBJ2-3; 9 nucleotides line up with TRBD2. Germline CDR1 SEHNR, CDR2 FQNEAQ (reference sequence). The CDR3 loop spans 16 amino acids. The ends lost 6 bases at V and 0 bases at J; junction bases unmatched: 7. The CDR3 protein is CASSDTGTSSTDTQYF. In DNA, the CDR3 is TGTGCCAGCAGTGATACCGGGACTAGCAGCACAGATACGCAGTATTTT.